Presented here are 32 T cell receptor beta chains from one specimen sequenced in a study of cytomegalovirus exposure and HLA in healthy donors. The PCR contained 60 Vbeta and 13 Jbeta primers. The protocol was immunoSEQ multiplex PCR, while the TCRdb copy is restricted to in-frame clones and leaves out a portion. The sample has about 160,000 clones, around four fifths seen once. Sequenced material: PBMCs. The receptors were gathered from a man aged 18-30 years in good health and CMV-seronegative.

V is TRBV27 and J is TRBJ2-7; the D gene is possibly TRBD1 (6 bases). V lost 5 bases to trimming and J lost 2 bases, with 25 bases between them. Germline loops: CDR1 MNHEY, CDR2 SMNVEV (reference sequence). CDR3 size: 18 residues. CDR3 sequence (DNA): TGTGCCAGCAGTCCGGACTTGTACGGGGCAGGGGCAACCTACGAGCAGTACTTC. This gives the protein CASSPDLYGAGATYEQYF.

In the case of this clone: Other nucleotide sequences in the sample specify the same CDR3. The rearrangement links TRBV6-4 to TRBJ2-1; 8 nucleotides align to TRBD2. J gave up 4 bases and V 3 bases, and 14 bases lay outside the gene matches. Per germline, CDR1 MRHNA and CDR2 SNTAGT. The length of the CDR3 is 18 residues. The CDR3 sequence: CASSDEFPAGGAYNEQFF. The DNA of the CDR3 is TGTGCCAGCAGTGATGAATTTCCGGCGGGGGGAGCTTACAATGAGCAGTTCTTC.

J is TRBJ2-2 and V is TRBV5-1; 7 bases line up with TRBD1. This CDR3 is 15 amino acids long. With 4 bases clipped from V and 4 bases from J, the junction kept 7 bases outside the gene matches. Germline V lookup: CDR1 SGHRS, CDR2 YFSETQ. CDR3 residues: CASSQGGPSTGELFF. DNA of the CDR3: TGCGCCAGCAGCCAAGGGGGCCCGTCCACCGGGGAGCTGTTTTTT.

The chain carries TRBV10-3 and TRBJ2-5; D gene unclear. CDR1 is ENHRY and CDR2 is SYGVKD in the germline V gene. The CDR3 loop spans 12 amino acids. The ends were cut back, 4 bases at V and 7 bases at J, with 10 bases in the middle. CDR3 in DNA: TGTGCCATCAGTGGGCCGTCTGGGACCCAGTACTTC. Translated, it gives CAISGPSGTQYF.

This chain connects TRBV7-2 to TRBJ2-1; 14 nucleotides align to TRBD2. The CDR3 has 17 residues. V was pared by 1 base and J by 12 bases, with 11 bases of the junction left unmatched. Germline CDR1 SGHTA, CDR2 FQGNSA. DNA for the CDR3: TGTGCCAGCAGCTTAGACCCGGGACTAGCGGGAGCAATTGGGCAGTTCTTC. It specifies CASSLDPGLAGAIGQFF.

V gene TRBV7-8 combines with J gene TRBJ2-6; D is uncertain. CDR1 SGHVS and CDR2 FQNEAQ come from the germline V gene. This CDR3 region has 16 residues. V was trimmed by 2 bases and J by 0 bases, leaving 8 bases between them. The CDR3 DNA is TGTGCCAGCAGCTTATCGCGGCTCTCTGGGGCCAACGTCCTGACTTTC. Translating gives CASSLSRLSGANVLTF.

V and J are TRBV5-6 and TRBJ2-7, with TRBD2 identical over 11 bases. The CDR3 has 14 residues. After removal of 4 bases from V and 0 bases from J, the junction contained 0 bases not matched to a gene. Germline V gene data show CDR1 as SGHDT and CDR2 as YYEEEE. In DNA, the CDR3 is TGTGCCAGCAGCACTAGCGGGAGCTCCTACGAGCAGTACTTC. Its translation is CASSTSGSSYEQYF.

Written as DNA, the CDR3 is TGTGCCAGCAGCAGCGACAGGCTAAGCTCCTACGAGCAGTACTTC. Encoded protein: CASSSDRLSSYEQYF. The V call is TRBV28, the J call TRBJ2-7, with TRBD1 as a possible D gene (6 bases). Between the trimmed V and J ends, which lost 6 bases and 0 bases, there was a span of 15 bases. In germline, CDR1 is MDHEN, CDR2 SYDVKM. The CDR3 runs 15 residues.

This clone was counted between two and nine times. The rearrangement joins TRBV6-5 to TRBJ2-5; TRBD2 aligns across 8 bases. Germline lookup yields CDR1 MNHEY and CDR2 SVGAGI. The CDR3 extends over 13 amino acids. V shed 6 bases, J shed 5 bases, and the junction held 5 bases outside the gene matches. As DNA, the CDR3 is TGTGCCAGCAGGGGACTAGTCGGCGAGACCCAGTACTTC. Encoded protein: CASRGLVGETQYF.

The chain links TRBV27 to TRBJ1-6; D not certain. The CDR3 is 15 amino acids. Germline values: CDR1 MNHEY, CDR2 SMNVEV (reference sequence). V lost 2 bases, J lost 2 bases, and 7 bases lay in between. In DNA form, the CDR3 reads TGTGCCAGCAGTTTAGGAGAAGCCTATAATTCACCCCTCCACTTT. The encoded protein is CASSLGEAYNSPLHF.

The chain recombines TRBV6-4 with TRBJ1-2; 12 bases align to TRBD1. Germline V lookup: CDR1 MRHNA, CDR2 SNTAGT. The V and J ends lost 7 bases and 8 bases, in that order; junction bases with no gene match: 5. The CDR3 has 13 residues. The CDR3, as DNA: TGTGCCAGCAAAGGGACAGGGGGCAGCGGCTACACCTTC. It encodes CASKGTGGSGYTF.

The chain has TRBV9 and TRBJ1-3; TRBD1 might be the D (5 bases). V was trimmed by 0 bases and J by 3 bases, leaving 16 bases between them. From germline, CDR1 is SGDLS and CDR2 YYNGEE. The CDR3 length is 17 residues. CDR3 protein: CASSVGSTAWIGNTIYF. CDR3 bases: TGTGCCAGCAGCGTAGGTTCGACAGCCTGGATTGGAAACACCATATATTTT.

V gene TRBV9 combines with J gene TRBJ1-3, with 10 bases fitting TRBD1. The length of the CDR3 is 14 residues. Per germline, CDR1 SGDLS and CDR2 YYNGEE. The junction had 2 bases not matched to a gene; V was cut back by 0 bases and J by 8 bases. The CDR3 is CASSVGQGAYTIYF. The CDR3 DNA sequence: TGTGCCAGCAGCGTAGGACAGGGGGCTTACACCATATATTTT.

This clone was seen only once. This chain links TRBV25-1 with TRBJ2-6, with a possible D match to TRBD1 (5 bases). Germline CDR1 reads MGHDK; CDR2 reads SYGVNS. V was pared by 7 bases and J by 2 bases, with 9 bases between. The CDR3 contains 14 residues. This chain's CDR3 is CASTKGTGANVLTF. The CDR3 coding sequence is TGTGCCAGCACCAAGGGGACTGGGGCCAACGTCCTGACTTTC.

The J gene is TRBJ2-3, the V gene TRBV6-6, with 9 bases aligning to TRBD2. The CDR3 has 16 residues. The germline V gene has CDR1 MNHNY and CDR2 SVGAGI (reference sequence). With 3 bases clipped from V and 6 bases from J, the junction kept 10 bases outside the gene matches. DNA for the CDR3: TGTGCCAGCAGTTATGGGAAGGGACTAGCAAAGGATACGCAGTATTTT. Translating it yields CASSYGKGLAKDTQYF.

The chain carries TRBV6-6 and TRBJ2-1; 7 nucleotides align to TRBD1. Germline CDR1 reads MNHNY; CDR2 reads SVGAGI (reference sequence). This CDR3 contains 16 residues. The junction had 11 bases not matched to a gene; V was cut back by 2 bases and J by 7 bases. CDR3 bases: TGTGCCAGCAGTTACGGACGTGGACAGGATAGGAATGAGCAGTTCTTC. Protein product: CASSYGRGQDRNEQFF.

The chain recombines TRBV27 with TRBJ1-1; the D is unclear. The V end lost 6 bases, the J end lost 2 bases, and 16 bases lay between the germline ends. The CDR3 covers 15 residues. CDR1 and CDR2 (germline): MNHEY, SMNVEV (reference sequence). The CDR3 sequence is CASSSPPGINTEAFF. The DNA for the CDR3 is TGTGCCAGCAGCTCCCCCCCAGGAATTAACACTGAAGCTTTCTTT.

This clone has only one observation. The chain joins TRBV6-6 to TRBJ2-3; D may be TRBD1 (5 bases). Per the germline V gene, CDR1 is MNHNY and CDR2 is SVGAGI (reference sequence). The CDR3 length is 15 residues. Trimming cost V 2 bases and J 3 bases, with 12 bases left between them. CDR3 in DNA: TGTGCCAGCAGTTACGTGCAGGGATGGACAGATACGCAGTATTTT. Translated, it gives CASSYVQGWTDTQYF.

The rearrangement links TRBV9 to TRBJ1-1; tentatively, D is TRBD1 (5 bases). This CDR3 is 14 amino acids long. Trimming pared 0 bases from V and 3 bases from J, leaving 9 bases between. Germline CDR1 SGDLS, CDR2 YYNGEE. Here the CDR3 DNA reads TGTGCCAGCAGCGTAGCTCCCAGGGACACTGAAGCTTTCTTT. Its translation is CASSVAPRDTEAFF.

The chain carries TRBV9 and TRBJ2-3, with D tentatively TRBD2 (8 bases). V was clipped by 4 bases and J by 1 base, with 16 bases between them. CDR3 length: 16 residues. Germline V CDR1 and CDR2: SGDLS, YYNGEE. The CDR3 sequence: CASSPREGAGTDTQYF. In DNA, the CDR3 is TGTGCCAGCAGCCCCCGGGAGGGGGCTGGCACAGATACGCAGTATTTT.

V and J are TRBV11-2 and TRBJ2-7; 9 bases are shared with TRBD2. V shed 6 bases, J shed 2 bases, and the junction held 8 bases outside the gene matches. Germline V gene lookup returns CDR1 SGHAT and CDR2 FQNNGV. This CDR3 has 15 amino acids. The CDR3 coding sequence is TGTGCCAGCAGGGCAAACCCTAGCGGGACCTACGAGCAGTACTTC. Protein product: CASRANPSGTYEQYF.

The gene calls are TRBV7-9 and TRBJ1-2; 7 nucleotides agree with TRBD1. Germline V gene data show CDR1 as SEHNR and CDR2 as FQNEAQ (reference sequence). V gave up 3 bases and J gave up 4 bases; unmatched junction bases: 5. CDR3 size: 14 residues. The CDR3 sequence: CASSFGSGGYGYTF. The DNA for the CDR3 is TGTGCCAGCAGCTTCGGTTCAGGGGGCTATGGCTACACCTTC.

This chain links TRBV5-1 with TRBJ2-7; 11 bases are a match to TRBD1. After removal of 3 bases from V and 3 bases from J, the junction contained 5 bases not matched to a gene. This CDR3 comprises 15 residues. Germline V gene data show CDR1 as SGHRS and CDR2 as YFSETQ. The CDR3 spells CASSWEGQGGYEQYF. CDR3 nucleotide sequence: TGCGCCAGCAGCTGGGAGGGACAGGGGGGCTACGAGCAGTACTTC.

The CDR3 sequence is CASSLGTRNTGELFF. CDR3 sequence (DNA): TGTGCCAGCAGCTTAGGGACAAGAAACACCGGGGAGCTGTTTTTT. The J gene is TRBJ2-2, the V gene TRBV7-6, with a possible D match to TRBD1 (5 bases). The CDR3 contains 15 residues. Trimming removed 1 base from V and 2 bases from J, with 8 bases in between. Per the germline V gene, CDR1 is SGHVS and CDR2 is FNYEAQ.

The rearrangement links TRBV5-1 to TRBJ1-1; 8 positions agree with TRBD1. Losses at the gene ends were 4 bases for V and 1 base for J; bases not matched to a gene: 12. CDR3 size: 17 residues. Germline V lookup: CDR1 SGHRS, CDR2 YFSETQ. DNA of the CDR3: TGCGCCAGCAGCCCACGACAGGGGATGTACGGGAACACTGAAGCTTTCTTT. It is translated as CASSPRQGMYGNTEAFF.

The chain uses TRBV23-1 and TRBJ2-4, with D maybe TRBD1 (5 bases). TRBV23-1 is assigned to the ORF class and has an uncertain function. The CDR3 length is 15 residues. V lost 5 bases and J lost 0, with 11 bases in between. DNA of the CDR3: TGCGCCAGCAGTAACCTGACAGTAGCCAAAAACATTCAGTACTTC. Translating it yields CASSNLTVAKNIQYF.

Worth noting for this clone: Within the sample, other DNA sequences also encode this same CDR3. This chain uses TRBV10-3 with TRBJ1-1; weak D call: TRBD1 (6 bases). Between the trimmed V and J ends, which lost 3 bases and 6 bases, there was a span of 11 bases. Per germline, CDR1 ENHRY and CDR2 SYGVKD. The CDR3 is made up of 13 amino acids. Here the CDR3 DNA reads TGTGCCATCAGTGAATCCGGACAGCCTGAAGCTTTCTTT. Protein: CAISESGQPEAFF.

Points on this clone: The junction departs from the called germline gene at one end, perhaps through a read error. CDR3 region: CSSSFGNTEAFF. DNA of the CDR3: TGTTCCAGCAGCTTCGGGAACACTGAAGCTTTCTTT. This rearrangement joins TRBV7-9 to TRBJ1-1; D is unclear. This CDR3 is 12 amino acids long. Germline V gene lookup returns CDR1 SEHNR and CDR2 FQNEAQ (reference sequence).

The chain uses TRBV29-1 and TRBJ2-1; D remains ambiguous. Germline CDR1 is SQVTM and CDR2 is ANQGSEA. V was shortened by 6 bases and J by 4 bases, with 16 bases between the two germline ends. The CDR3 loop spans 14 amino acids. CDR3 coding DNA: TGCAGCGTGGCACCCTTTTCCCTTTACAATGAGCAGTTCTTC. Its translation: CSVAPFSLYNEQFF.

The V gene is TRBV9, the J gene TRBJ2-7; 7 bases fit TRBD1. This CDR3 spans 14 amino acids. Trimming cost V 0 bases and J 0 bases; bases outside gene matches: 0. Germline V gene lookup returns CDR1 SGDLS and CDR2 YYNGEE. CDR3 residues: CASSVDRGSYEQYF. In DNA, the CDR3 is TGTGCCAGCAGCGTAGACAGGGGCTCCTACGAGCAGTACTTC. Combining the CDR3 with reference TRBV9 and TRBJ2-7 gives the whole variable domain DSGVTQTPKHLITATGQRVTLRCSPRSGDLSVYWYQQSLDQGLQFLIQYYNGEERAKGNILERFSAQQFPDLHSELNLSSLELGDSALYFCASSVDRGSYEQYFGPGTRLTVT.

The CDR3 DNA sequence: TGTGCCAGCAGCTTCATGGGTAGCGGGGAAAAACTGTTTTTT. Amino acid sequence: CASSFMGSGEKLFF. The V gene is TRBV7-9, the J gene TRBJ1-4; D gene unclear. The CDR3 is 14 residues long. Germline CDR1 SEHNR, CDR2 FQNEAQ (reference sequence). V lost 3 bases and J 8 bases, leaving 13 bases between the germline ends. Full variable domain (remainder filled in from reference TRBV7-9 and TRBJ1-4): DTGVSQNPRHKITKRGQNVTFRCDPISEHNRLYWYRQTLGQGPEFLTYFQNEAQLEKSRLLSDRFSAERPKGSFSTLEIQRTEQGDSAMYLCASSFMGSGEKLFFGSGTQLSVL.

The rearrangement joins TRBV7-2 to TRBJ2-7; 9 bases are shared with TRBD2. Germline lookup yields CDR1 SGHTA and CDR2 FQGNSA. The V gene end was trimmed by 5 bases and the J gene end by 4 bases; junction bases not matched to a gene: 3. The CDR3 has 13 amino acids. The CDR3 reads CASSLSGGYEQYF. The CDR3 bases are TGTGCCAGCAGCCTGAGCGGGGGGTACGAGCAGTACTTC. The entire variable domain, with the rest obtained from reference TRBV7-2 and TRBJ2-7, is as follows: GAGVSQSPSNKVTEKGKDVELRCDPISGHTALYWYRQSLGQGLEFLIYFQGNSAPDKSGLPSDRFSAERTGGSVSTLTIQRTQQEDSAVYLCASSLSGGYEQYFGPGTRLTVT.